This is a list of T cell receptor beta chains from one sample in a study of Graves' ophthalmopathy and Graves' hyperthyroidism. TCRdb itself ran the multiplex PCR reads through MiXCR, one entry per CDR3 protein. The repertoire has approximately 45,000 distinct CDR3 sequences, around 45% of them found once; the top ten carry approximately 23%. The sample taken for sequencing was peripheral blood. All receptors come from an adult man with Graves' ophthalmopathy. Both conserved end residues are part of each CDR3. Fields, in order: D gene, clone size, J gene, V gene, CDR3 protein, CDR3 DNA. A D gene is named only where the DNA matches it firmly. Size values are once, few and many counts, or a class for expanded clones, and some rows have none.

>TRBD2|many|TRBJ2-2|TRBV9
CASSGRAGGPTGELFF
TGTGCCAGCAGCGGACGAGCGGGGGGGCCTACCGGGGAGCTGTTTTTT
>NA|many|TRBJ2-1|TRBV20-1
CSARGGRDPYNEQFF
TGCAGTGCTAGAGGCGGTAGGGACCCCTACAATGAGCAGTTCTTC
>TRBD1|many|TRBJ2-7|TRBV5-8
CASILGTGVYEQYF
TGTGCCAGCATCCTCGGGACAGGGGTTTACGAGCAGTACTTC
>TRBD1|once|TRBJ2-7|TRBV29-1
CSVGQGPPYEQYF
TGCAGCGTTGGACAGGGTCCCCCCTACGAGCAGTACTTC
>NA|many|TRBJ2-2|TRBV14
CASSQPRGGELFF
TGTGCCAGCAGCCAACCAAGAGGCGGGGAGCTGTTTTTT
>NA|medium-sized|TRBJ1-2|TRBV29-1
CSYGGLYGYTF
TGCAGTTACGGGGGCCTCTATGGCTACACCTTC
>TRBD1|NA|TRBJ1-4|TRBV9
CASSVDGTGNEKLFF
TGTGCCAGCAGCGTAGATGGGACAGGGAATGAAAAACTGTTTTTT
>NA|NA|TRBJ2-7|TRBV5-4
CASSLRWGTLSYEQYF
TGTGCCAGCAGCTTGAGATGGGGGACCCTCTCCTATGAGCAGTACTTC
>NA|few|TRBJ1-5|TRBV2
CASSEETGF
TGTGCCAGCAGTGAAGAGACAGGTTTT
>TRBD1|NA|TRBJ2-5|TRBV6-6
CASSVGQGSQTQYF
TGTGCCAGCAGTGTGGGACAGGGATCGCAGACCCAGTACTTC
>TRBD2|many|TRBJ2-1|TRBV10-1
CASSESGLAGRHEQFF
TGCGCCAGCAGTGAGAGTGGACTAGCGGGGCGGCATGAGCAGTTCTTC
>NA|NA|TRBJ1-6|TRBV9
CASRADGTGTNSPLHF
TGTGCCAGCAGGGCGGACGGGACGGGGACTAATTCACCCCTCCACTTT
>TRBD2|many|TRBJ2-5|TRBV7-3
CASSLSGRAETQYF
TGTGCCAGCAGCTTAAGCGGGAGGGCAGAGACCCAGTACTTC
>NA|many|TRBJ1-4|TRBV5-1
CASSLVGRVNEKLFF
TGCGCCAGCAGCTTGGTCGGCAGGGTGAATGAAAAACTGTTTTTT
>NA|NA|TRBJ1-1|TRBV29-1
CSVRPRYTEAFF
TGCAGCGTTCGACCAAGGTACACTGAAGCTTTCTTT
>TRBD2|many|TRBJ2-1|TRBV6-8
CASTPTYDSGIHNEQFF
TGTGCCAGCACCCCCACCTATGATAGCGGGATTCACAATGAGCAGTTCTTC
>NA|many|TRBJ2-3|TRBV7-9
CASSSGGAADTQYF
TGTGCCAGCTCCTCGGGGGGCGCCGCAGATACGCAGTATTTT
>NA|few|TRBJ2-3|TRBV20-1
CSASKQHTQYF
TGCAGTGCTAGTAAGCAGCATACGCAGTATTTT
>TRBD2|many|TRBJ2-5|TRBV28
CASSFQLAGGETQYF
TGTGCCAGCAGTTTCCAACTAGCGGGAGGCGAGACCCAGTACTTC
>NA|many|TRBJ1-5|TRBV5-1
CASSRSGLGNQPQHF
TGCGCCAGCAGCCGTTCCGGGCTGGGCAATCAGCCCCAGCATTTT
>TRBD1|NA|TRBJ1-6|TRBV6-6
CASSYVTSGQGNSPLHF
TGTGCCAGCAGTTACGTAACTAGCGGACAGGGTAATTCACCCCTCCACTTT
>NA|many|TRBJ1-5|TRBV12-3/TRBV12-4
CASSSNRGNQPQHF
TGTGCCAGCAGTTCAAACAGGGGCAATCAGCCCCAGCATTTT
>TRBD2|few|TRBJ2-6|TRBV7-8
CASRAGAGANVLTF
TGTGCCAGCCGAGCGGGAGCTGGGGCCAACGTCCTGACTTTC
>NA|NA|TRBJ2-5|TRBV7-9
CASSVGQETQYF
TGTGCCAGCAGTGTCGGACAGGAGACCCAGTACTTC
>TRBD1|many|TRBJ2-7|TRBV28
CASSLALTGLTYEQYF
TGTGCCAGCAGTTTGGCCCTGACAGGGTTAACCTACGAGCAGTACTTC
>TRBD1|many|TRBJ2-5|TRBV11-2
CASSSNRGGETQYF
TGTGCCAGCAGCTCAAACAGGGGCGGAGAGACCCAGTACTTC
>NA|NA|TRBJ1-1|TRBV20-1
CSARDIQGLRFAFF
TGCAGTGCTAGAGATATCCAGGGGTTACGGTTCGCTTTCTTT
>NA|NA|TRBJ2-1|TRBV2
CASSDQLVYNEQFF
TGTGCCAGCAGTGATCAACTAGTTTACAATGAGCAGTTCTTC
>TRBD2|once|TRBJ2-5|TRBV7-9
CASSPSGGAIETQYF
TGTGCCAGCAGCCCCTCCGGGGGGGCCATAGAGACCCAGTACTTC